Shown below are 23 T cell receptor beta chains from a single sample sequenced in a study of blood T cell repertoires in COVID-19. Profiled with immunoSEQ multiplex PCR; TCRdb holds only in-frame clones, not every one. This repertoire shows 200,000 or so clones, 70% to 85% found once; its top ten account for 6% to 8%. Sample: peripheral blood. Every receptor here comes from a human donor with acute or convalescent COVID-19. The donor label of this sample is uncertain.

V gene TRBV27 combines with J gene TRBJ1-6; 8 positions match TRBD1. V lost 6 bases and J lost 9; bases outside the gene matches: 10. Germline loops: CDR1 MNHEY, CDR2 SMNVEV (reference sequence). CDR3 length: 15 residues. The CDR3 DNA is TGTGCCAGCAGGCCGATCGACAGGGGTCGTTCACCCCTCCACTTT. Protein sequence: CASRPIDRGRSPLHF.

The chain combines TRBV7-8 with TRBJ1-5, with D perhaps TRBD1 (6 bases). V gave up 1 base and J gave up 0 bases, with 10 bases separating them. Germline CDR1 is SGHVS and CDR2 is FQNEAQ. The CDR3 is 16 amino acids. CDR3 sequence: CASSLEGVYSNQPQHF. In DNA, the CDR3 is TGTGCCAGCAGCTTAGAGGGGGTGTATAGCAATCAGCCCCAGCATTTT. The full variable domain, in which reference TRBV7-8 and TRBJ1-5 provide the parts outside the CDR3, is GAGVSQSPRYKVAKRGQDVALRCDPISGHVSLFWYQQALGQGPEFLTYFQNEAQLDKSGLPSDRFFAERPEGSVSTLKIQRTQQEDSAVYLCASSLEGVYSNQPQHFGDGTRLSIL.

This chain joins TRBV11-2 and TRBJ2-5, with D hard to call. CDR1 and CDR2 (germline): SGHAT, FQNNGV. Trimming cost V 5 bases and J 1 base, with 8 bases left between them. This CDR3 has 13 residues. CDR3 sequence: CASSAGLQETQYF. The CDR3 DNA reads as TGTGCCAGCAGCGCTGGCCTCCAAGAGACCCAGTACTTC.

The rearrangement uses TRBV2 and TRBJ1-4, with TRBD1 matching 7 bases. Trimming cost V 4 bases and J 5 bases; bases outside gene matches: 7. CDR1 SNHLY and CDR2 FYNNEI come from the germline V gene. This CDR3 is built from 15 residues. The CDR3: CASSVWTGSNEKLFF. DNA of the CDR3: TGTGCCAGCAGTGTGTGGACAGGTTCAAATGAAAAACTGTTTTTT. The entire variable domain, with the rest obtained from reference TRBV2 and TRBJ1-4, is as follows: EPEVTQTPSHQVTQMGQEVILRCVPISNHLYFYWYRQILGQKVEFLVSFYNNEISEKSEIFDDQFSVERPDGSNFTLKIRSTKLEDSAMYFCASSVWTGSNEKLFFGSGTQLSVL.

V usage is TRBV5-1 and J usage is TRBJ2-1; maybe TRBD2 (6 bases). V lost 4 bases, J lost 3 bases, and 14 bases lay in between. The length of the CDR3 is 15 residues. Germline V CDR1 and CDR2: SGHRS, YFSETQ. CDR3 amino acids: CASSLGTGGYNEQFF. Here the CDR3 DNA reads TGCGCCAGCAGCCTCGGGACTGGGGGCTACAATGAGCAGTTCTTC.

The chain recombines TRBV28 with TRBJ1-5; a weak D match, TRBD1 (5 bases). The CDR3 consists of 14 residues. Germline-derived CDR1 and CDR2 are MDHEN and SYDVKM. With 5 bases removed from V and 7 bases from J, the gap between germline ends came to 15 bases. CDR3 residues: CASSKGGGNQPQHF. Written as DNA, the CDR3 is TGTGCCAGCAGTAAAGGCGGGGGAAACCAGCCCCAGCATTTT.

The rearrangement links TRBV4-2 to TRBJ2-7, with 9 bases fitting TRBD2. The trim removed 0 bases at V and 3 bases at J, leaving 9 bases unmatched. The CDR3 has 17 amino acids. The germline gives CDR1 LGHNA, CDR2 YNFKEQ. In nucleotides, the CDR3 is TGTGCCAGCAGCCAAGATCTGGCCCTGACTAGCGGCTACGAGCAGTACTTC. Its protein is CASSQDLALTSGYEQYF.

The rearrangement links TRBV6-5 to TRBJ2-3; 8 bases line up with TRBD1. Trimming at V came to 3 bases and at J to 2 bases, leaving 4 bases not matched to a gene. The germline V gene encodes CDR1 MNHEY and CDR2 SVGAGI. The CDR3 extends over 15 amino acids. CDR3 sequence reads: CASSYGDRNTDTQYF. As DNA, the CDR3 is TGTGCCAGCAGTTATGGGGACAGGAACACAGATACGCAGTATTTT.

V and J are TRBV7-3 and TRBJ2-1, with TRBD2 matching over 15 bases. J lost 6 bases, V lost 5 bases, and 5 bases had no gene match. The germline V gene has CDR1 SGHTA and CDR2 FQGTGA. The CDR3 extends over 16 amino acids. CDR3 nucleotide sequence: TGTGCCAGCAGCGCCCCGGGACTAGCGGGAGGCAATGAGCAGTTCTTC. It encodes CASSAPGLAGGNEQFF.

The rearrangement links TRBV4-2 to TRBJ2-3; TRBD1 aligns across 8 bases. Germline V gene sequence: CDR1 LGHNA, CDR2 YNFKEQ. This CDR3 region has 16 residues. V shed 4 bases, J shed 1 base, and the junction held 7 bases outside the gene matches. The CDR3 DNA sequence: TGTGCCAGCAGCCGTACACAGGGGGAAGGCACAGATACGCAGTATTTT. Translated, it gives CASSRTQGEGTDTQYF.

V usage is TRBV29-1 and J usage is TRBJ2-1, with D possibly matching TRBD2 (5 bases). Trimming cost V 6 bases and J 7 bases, with 10 bases left between them. The CDR3 loop spans 11 amino acids. CDR1 is SQVTM, CDR2 ANQGSEA, per germline. CDR3 region: CSVARANEQFF. The CDR3 bases are TGCAGCGTGGCGCGGGCTAATGAGCAGTTCTTC.

This chain uses TRBV4-3 with TRBJ1-2, with D possibly matching TRBD1 (5 bases). The CDR3 extends over 12 amino acids. The ends were cut back, 1 base at V and 8 bases at J, with 8 bases in the middle. Germline V gives CDR1 LGHNA, CDR2 YSLEER. The CDR3 coding sequence is TGCGCCAGCAGCCAAGGACAGTCGGGCTACACCTTC. It codes for CASSQGQSGYTF.

The rearrangement uses TRBV11-3 and TRBJ2-2; TRBD2 agrees at 13 bases. Germline trimming cut 6 bases from V and 3 bases from J; bases unmatched to any gene: 1. This CDR3 is 15 amino acids long. CDR1 and CDR2 (germline): SGHNT, YENEEA. DNA of the CDR3: TGTGCCAGCAGACTAGCGGGAGGGGACACCGGGGAGCTGTTTTTT. Amino acids: CASRLAGGDTGELFF.

The rearrangement joins TRBV5-1 to TRBJ2-7, with TRBD2 identical over 7 bases. V trimming: 0 bases; J trimming: 4 bases; junction bases outside the gene matches: 7. CDR3 size: 15 residues. The germline gives CDR1 SGHRS, CDR2 YFSETQ. The CDR3, as DNA: TGCGCCAGCAGCTTGGGCGCGGGAGTTAATTACGAGCAGTACTTC. The encoded protein is CASSLGAGVNYEQYF.

This chain links TRBV5-1 with TRBJ2-2; D may be TRBD1 (5 bases). Germline assignment: CDR1 SGHRS and CDR2 YFSETQ. The CDR3 spans 13 residues. V lost 2 bases to trimming and J lost 5 bases, with 7 bases between them. The CDR3 is CASSLSGTGELFF. CDR3 DNA sequence: TGCGCCAGCAGCTTATCAGGGACCGGGGAGCTGTTTTTT.

The rearrangement joins TRBV6-4 to TRBJ1-3, with 8 positions matching TRBD1. V trimming: 5 bases; J trimming: 4 bases; junction bases outside the gene matches: 4. The CDR3 has 14 amino acids. The germline gives CDR1 MRHNA, CDR2 SNTAGT. The CDR3 region is CASSTGQAGNTIYF. The CDR3 DNA reads TGTGCCAGCAGTACGGGACAGGCAGGAAACACCATATATTTT.

The chain joins TRBV6-5 to TRBJ1-6, with TRBD1 identical over 8 bases. The CDR3 length is 15 residues. Trimming at V came to 6 bases and at J to 5 bases, leaving 6 bases not matched to a gene. Germline CDR1 MNHEY, CDR2 SVGAGI. CDR3: CASSRDRFNNSPLHF. In DNA form, the CDR3 reads TGTGCCAGCAGCCGGGACAGGTTTAATAATTCACCCCTCCACTTT.

The chain joins TRBV19 to TRBJ1-1; 8 bases are shared with TRBD1. The CDR3 has 13 amino acids. CDR1 is LNHDA and CDR2 is SQIVND in the germline V gene (reference sequence). J lost 0 bases, V lost 10 bases, and 4 bases had no gene match. CDR3 loop: CATADRVNTEAFF. As DNA, the CDR3 is TGTGCCACCGCGGACAGGGTGAACACTGAAGCTTTCTTT. The whole variable domain, remainder taken from reference TRBV19 and TRBJ1-1, is DGGITQSPKYLFRKEGQNVTLSCEQNLNHDAMYWYRQDPGQGLRLIYYSQIVNDFQKGDIAEGYSVSREKKESFPLTVTSAQKNPTAFYLCATADRVNTEAFFGQGTRLTVV.

The chain combines TRBV7-9 with TRBJ2-2; D gene ambiguous. Trimming pared 5 bases from V and 2 bases from J, leaving 9 bases between. The CDR3 is made up of 14 amino acids. Germline V gene sequence: CDR1 SEHNR, CDR2 FQNEAQ (reference sequence). The CDR3 DNA follows: TGTGCCAGCAGCGGTCAGGTCAACACCGGGGAGCTGTTTTTT. It is translated as CASSGQVNTGELFF.

This rearrangement joins TRBV27 to TRBJ2-1, with D possibly being TRBD2 (6 bases). CDR1 is MNHEY, CDR2 SMNVEV, per germline (reference sequence). This CDR3 has 15 residues. V was clipped by 4 bases and J by 3 bases, with 13 bases between them. CDR3 coding DNA: TGTGCCAGCAGTTCGAGGGGACTGGTCTACAATGAGCAGTTCTTC. Its protein product is CASSSRGLVYNEQFF.

This clone was observed a few times. The chain recombines TRBV24-1 with TRBJ2-7; D may be TRBD1 (5 bases). CDR1 is KGHDR, CDR2 SFDVKD, per germline. V lost 2 bases and J 5 bases, leaving 18 bases between the germline ends. The CDR3 has 16 amino acids. This CDR3 is CATSDSAIQGLNEQYF. In DNA form, the CDR3 reads TGTGCCACCAGTGATTCTGCTATTCAGGGTCTTAACGAGCAGTACTTC.

The gene calls are TRBV3-1 (or the pseudogene TRBV3-2) and TRBJ2-5; 7 nucleotides align to TRBD2. The CDR3 extends over 17 amino acids. Germline V gene sequence: CDR1 LGHDT, CDR2 YNNKEL (reference sequence). V trimming: 1 base; J trimming: 1 base; junction bases outside the gene matches: 9. The CDR3 DNA is TGTGCCAGCAGCCAAGGGGAGGGTAGGGCCGGCCAAGAGACCCAGTACTTC. The encoded protein is CASSQGEGRAGQETQYF.

This chain uses TRBV14 with TRBJ1-4, with TRBD1 as a possible D gene (6 bases). The CDR3 loop spans 15 amino acids. CDR1 and CDR2 (germline): SGHDN, FVKESK. Trimming took off 1 base at V and 7 bases at J, with 13 bases between the two ends. This CDR3 is CASSQGGRGGEKLFF. The CDR3 DNA reads TGTGCCAGCAGCCAAGGGGGCAGGGGCGGTGAAAAACTGTTTTTT.